This entry concerns a single T cell receptor (beta chain). Its specificity is unknown. This sample is drawn from a study of cytomegalovirus exposure and HLA in healthy donors. Notes on the study in general: Within an earlier analysis, most TCR beta V segments proved productive either about 90% or about 30% of the time. The HLA-A and HLA-B alleles of most subjects were reportedly predicted accurately from TCR beta sequences.

Primers for the PCR totalled 60 Vbeta and 13 Jbeta. This table comes from immunoSEQ multiplex PCR, and its TCRdb copy is limited to in-frame clones, with some not included. The table lists about 150,000 clones, about four fifths of them singletons. Trimming removed 9 bases from V and 5 bases from J; junction bases left unmatched: 13. Germline V lookup: CDR1 WNHNN, CDR2 SYGVQD (reference sequence). CDR3 size: 14 residues. The chain uses TRBV10-1 and TRBJ2-7, with 7 bases that match TRBD1. Sequenced sample: PBMCs. This receptor was identified in a male donor in good health and CMV-seronegative. CDR3 protein: CARSLRQGTHEQYF. DNA of the CDR3: TGCGCCAGAAGCCTGAGACAGGGTACCCACGAGCAGTACTTC.